This T cell receptor beta chain was captured by sequencing in a study of T cells in Graves' hyperthyroidism and ophthalmopathy. Points on this clonotype: What it recognizes is unknown.

Study results and limitations: Model output signaled ophthalmopathy a median roughly 6.1 months ahead of onset. Most thyroid clonotypes that were expanded above 0.001 also turned up in blood.

Amplification yielded TCR beta CDR3 regions, with RNA transcripts as the source. Initially, a first-round RT-PCR of the TCR CDR3 employed the HTBI primer set. TCRdb re-derived calls from the multiplex PCR reads in MiXCR, one entry per CDR3 protein. The table lists 200,000 to 250,000 distinct CDR3 sequences, 15% to 20% of them singletons. The CDR3 is made up of 15 amino acids. V lost 4 bases and J 1 base, leaving 11 bases between the germline ends. The germline V gene has CDR1 SGHRS and CDR2 YFSETQ. V gene TRBV5-1 combines with J gene TRBJ2-2; D is possibly TRBD2 (6 bases). The sequenced material came from blood. This sequence was found in a woman younger than 30 with Graves' ophthalmopathy. The CDR3 nucleotides are TGCGCCAGCAGCCGTACGGGGGAGAACACCGGGGAGCTGTTTTTT. Protein product: CASSRTGENTGELFF.